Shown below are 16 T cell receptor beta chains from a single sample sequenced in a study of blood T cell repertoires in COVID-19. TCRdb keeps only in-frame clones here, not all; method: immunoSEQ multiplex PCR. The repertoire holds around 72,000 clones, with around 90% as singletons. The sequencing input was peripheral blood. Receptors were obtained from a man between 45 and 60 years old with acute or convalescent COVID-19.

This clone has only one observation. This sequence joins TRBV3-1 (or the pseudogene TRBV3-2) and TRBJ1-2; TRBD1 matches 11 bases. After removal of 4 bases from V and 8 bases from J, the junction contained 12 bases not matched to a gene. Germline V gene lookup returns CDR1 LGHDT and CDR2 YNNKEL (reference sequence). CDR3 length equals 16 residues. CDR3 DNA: TGTGCCAGCAGCCCACACCCCGGACAGGGGGCAGGAGGCTACACCTTC. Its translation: CASSPHPGQGAGGYTF.

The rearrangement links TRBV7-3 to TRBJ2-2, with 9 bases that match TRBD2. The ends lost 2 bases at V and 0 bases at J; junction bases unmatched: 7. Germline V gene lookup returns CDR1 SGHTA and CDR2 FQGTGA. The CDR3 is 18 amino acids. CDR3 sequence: CASSLLSGGAANTGELFF. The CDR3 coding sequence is TGTGCCAGCAGCTTACTTAGCGGGGGAGCGGCGAACACCGGGGAGCTGTTTTTT.

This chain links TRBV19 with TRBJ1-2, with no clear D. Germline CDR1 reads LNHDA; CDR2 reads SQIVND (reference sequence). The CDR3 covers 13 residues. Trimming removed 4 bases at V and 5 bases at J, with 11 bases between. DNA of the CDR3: TGTGCCAGTAGTAGACGGACTACTTATGGCTACACCTTC. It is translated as CASSRRTTYGYTF.

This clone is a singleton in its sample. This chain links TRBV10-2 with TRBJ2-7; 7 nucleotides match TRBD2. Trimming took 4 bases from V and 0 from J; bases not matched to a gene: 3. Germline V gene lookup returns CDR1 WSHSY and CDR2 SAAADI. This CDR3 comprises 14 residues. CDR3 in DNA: TGCGCCAGCAGTGGGGGGGGGAGCTCCTACGAGCAGTACTTC. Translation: CASSGGGSSYEQYF.

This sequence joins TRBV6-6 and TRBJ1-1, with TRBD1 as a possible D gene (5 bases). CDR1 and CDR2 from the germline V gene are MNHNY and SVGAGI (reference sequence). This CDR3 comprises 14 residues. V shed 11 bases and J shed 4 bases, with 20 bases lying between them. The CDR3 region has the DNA TGTGCCGGAGGGGAGCCCTTGTCGACCACTGAAGCTTTCTTT. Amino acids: CAGGEPLSTTEAFF.

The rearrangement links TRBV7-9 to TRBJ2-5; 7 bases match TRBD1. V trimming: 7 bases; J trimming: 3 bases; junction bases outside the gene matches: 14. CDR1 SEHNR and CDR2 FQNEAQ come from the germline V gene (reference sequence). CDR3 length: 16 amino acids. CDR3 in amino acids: CASNERDRSLEETQYF. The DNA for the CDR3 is TGTGCCAGCAACGAGAGGGACAGATCCCTTGAAGAGACCCAGTACTTC.

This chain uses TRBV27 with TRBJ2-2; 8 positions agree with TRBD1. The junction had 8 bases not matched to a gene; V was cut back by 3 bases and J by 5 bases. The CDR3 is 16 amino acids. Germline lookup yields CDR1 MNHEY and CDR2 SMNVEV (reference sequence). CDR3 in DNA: TGTGCCAGCAGTTTCTTGGACAGGGTGGGGACCGGGGAGCTGTTTTTT. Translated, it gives CASSFLDRVGTGELFF.

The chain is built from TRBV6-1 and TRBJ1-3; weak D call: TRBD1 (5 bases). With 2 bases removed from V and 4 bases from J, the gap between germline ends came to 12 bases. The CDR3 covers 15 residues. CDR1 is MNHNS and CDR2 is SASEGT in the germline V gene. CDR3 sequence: CASSESRASGNTIYF. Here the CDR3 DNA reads TGTGCCAGCAGTGAATCCAGGGCTTCGGGAAACACCATATATTTT.

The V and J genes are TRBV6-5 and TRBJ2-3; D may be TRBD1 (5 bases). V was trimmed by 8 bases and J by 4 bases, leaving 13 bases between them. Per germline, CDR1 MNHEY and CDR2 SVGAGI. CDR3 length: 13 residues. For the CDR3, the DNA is TGTGCCAGCGCTCGCCCAGGGTCAGATACGCAGTATTTT. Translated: CASARPGSDTQYF.

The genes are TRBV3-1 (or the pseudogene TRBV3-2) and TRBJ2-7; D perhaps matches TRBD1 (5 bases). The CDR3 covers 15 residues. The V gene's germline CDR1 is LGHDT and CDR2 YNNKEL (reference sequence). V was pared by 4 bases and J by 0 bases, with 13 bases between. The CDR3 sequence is CASSPRQTSSYEQYF. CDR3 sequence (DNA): TGTGCCAGCAGCCCCCGACAGACCAGCTCCTACGAGCAGTACTTC.

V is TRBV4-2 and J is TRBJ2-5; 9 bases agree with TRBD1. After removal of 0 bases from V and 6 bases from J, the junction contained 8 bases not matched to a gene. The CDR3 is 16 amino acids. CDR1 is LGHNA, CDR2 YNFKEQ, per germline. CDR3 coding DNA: TGTGCCAGCAGCCAAGATCAGGGGACAGGGAGGAAGACCCAGTACTTC. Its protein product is CASSQDQGTGRKTQYF.

DNA of the CDR3: TGTGCCAGCAGTTTTTTGGGGGGGGACGGGGAGACCCAGTACTTC. It translates to CASSFLGGDGETQYF. This chain links TRBV27 with TRBJ2-5, with 7 bases that match TRBD2. Looked up from germline, CDR1 is MNHEY and CDR2 is SMNVEV (reference sequence). Germline trimming cut 3 bases from V and 5 bases from J; bases unmatched to any gene: 9. The CDR3 has 15 amino acids.

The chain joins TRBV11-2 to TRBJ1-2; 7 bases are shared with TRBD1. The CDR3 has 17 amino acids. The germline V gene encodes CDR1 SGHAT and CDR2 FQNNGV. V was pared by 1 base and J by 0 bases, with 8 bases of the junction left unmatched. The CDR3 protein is CASSLGPGQAANYGYTF. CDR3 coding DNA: TGTGCCAGCAGCTTAGGACCCGGACAGGCAGCTAACTATGGCTACACCTTC.

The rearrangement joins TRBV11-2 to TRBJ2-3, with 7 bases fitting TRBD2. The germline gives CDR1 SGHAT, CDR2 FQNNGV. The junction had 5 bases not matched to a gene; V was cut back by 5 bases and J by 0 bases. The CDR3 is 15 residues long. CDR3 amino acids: CASSSGASSTDTQYF. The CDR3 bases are TGTGCCAGCAGCAGCGGGGCCTCTAGCACAGATACGCAGTATTTT.

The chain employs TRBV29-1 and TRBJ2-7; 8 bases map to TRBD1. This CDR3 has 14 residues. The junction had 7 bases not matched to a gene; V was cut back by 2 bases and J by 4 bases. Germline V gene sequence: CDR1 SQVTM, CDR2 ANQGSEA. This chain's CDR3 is CSVETPGQAYEQYF. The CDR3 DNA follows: TGCAGCGTTGAAACCCCGGGACAGGCTTACGAGCAGTACTTC.

CDR3 protein: CASSVAPAGTGNTIYF. The CDR3, as DNA: TGTGCCAGCAGCGTAGCCCCCGCGGGCACTGGAAACACCATATATTTT. The chain couples TRBV9 to TRBJ1-3; no clear D. Germline loops: CDR1 SGDLS, CDR2 YYNGEE. The CDR3 extends over 16 amino acids. The V gene lost 0 bases and the J gene lost 2 bases, with 12 bases spanning the gap.